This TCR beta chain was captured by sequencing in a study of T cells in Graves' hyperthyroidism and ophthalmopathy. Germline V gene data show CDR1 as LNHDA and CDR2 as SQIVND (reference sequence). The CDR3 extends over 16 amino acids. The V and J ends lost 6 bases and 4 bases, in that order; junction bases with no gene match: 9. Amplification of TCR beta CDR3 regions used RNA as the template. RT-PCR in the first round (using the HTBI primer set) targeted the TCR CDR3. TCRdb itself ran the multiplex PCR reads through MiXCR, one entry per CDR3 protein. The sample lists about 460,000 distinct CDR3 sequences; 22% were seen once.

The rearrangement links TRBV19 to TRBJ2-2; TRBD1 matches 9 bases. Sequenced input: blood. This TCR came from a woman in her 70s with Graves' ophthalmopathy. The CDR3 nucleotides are TGTGCCAGTAGACCAAGGACAGGGGCGATCACCGGGGAGCTGTTTTTT. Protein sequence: CASRPRTGAITGELFF.